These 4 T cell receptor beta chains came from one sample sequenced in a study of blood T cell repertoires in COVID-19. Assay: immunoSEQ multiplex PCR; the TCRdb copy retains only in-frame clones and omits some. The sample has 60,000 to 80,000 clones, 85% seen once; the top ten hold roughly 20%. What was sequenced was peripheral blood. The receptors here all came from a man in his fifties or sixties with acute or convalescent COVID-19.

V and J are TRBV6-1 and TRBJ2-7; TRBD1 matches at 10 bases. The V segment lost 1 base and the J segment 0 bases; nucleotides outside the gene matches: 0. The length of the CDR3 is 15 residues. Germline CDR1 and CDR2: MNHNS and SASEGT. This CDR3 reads CASSEGTGGSYEQYF. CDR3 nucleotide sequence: TGTGCCAGCAGTGAAGGGACAGGGGGCTCCTACGAGCAGTACTTC.

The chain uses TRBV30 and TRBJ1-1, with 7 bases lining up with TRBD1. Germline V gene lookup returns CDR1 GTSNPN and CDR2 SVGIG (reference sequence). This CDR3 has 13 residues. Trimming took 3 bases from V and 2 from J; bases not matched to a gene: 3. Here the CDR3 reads CAWRPGGNTEAFF. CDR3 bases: TGTGCCTGGAGACCAGGGGGTAACACTGAAGCTTTCTTT.

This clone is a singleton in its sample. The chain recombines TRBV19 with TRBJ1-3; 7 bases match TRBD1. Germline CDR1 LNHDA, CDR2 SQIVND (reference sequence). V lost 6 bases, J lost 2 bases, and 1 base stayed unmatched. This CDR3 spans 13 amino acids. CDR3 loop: CASSGTAGNTIYF. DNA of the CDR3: TGTGCCAGTAGCGGGACAGCTGGAAACACCATATATTTT.

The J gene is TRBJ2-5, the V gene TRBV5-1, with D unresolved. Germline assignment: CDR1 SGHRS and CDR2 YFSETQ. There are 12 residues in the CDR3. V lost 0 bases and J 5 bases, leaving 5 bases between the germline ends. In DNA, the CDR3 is TGCGCCAGCAGCTTGGAGCTGGAGACCCAGTACTTC. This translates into CASSLELETQYF.